The sequence of this T cell receptor beta chain was determined in a study of blood T cells in healthy people across ages. A J-beta primer mix and a sample-barcoded 5' primer were used in a second PCR of about 7 to 11 cycles. From the 5' RACE reads, TCRdb called clonotypes with MiXCR, one entry per CDR3 protein. The sample contains about 650,000 distinct CDR3 sequences, around 52% of which appear only once. This clonotype was recorded a few times. The TCR was taken from a woman of 80 years or more in good health. Sequencing was carried out using blood.

CDR3 nucleotide sequence: TGTGCCAGCAGCCAAATTACAGCGAACACCGGGGAGCTGTTTTTT. This codes for CASSQITANTGELFF. The rearrangement links TRBV14 to TRBJ2-2; D unresolved. The CDR3 loop spans 15 amino acids. The V gene lost 2 bases and the J gene lost 0 bases, with 7 bases spanning the gap. Per germline, CDR1 SGHDN and CDR2 FVKESK.